The present T cell receptor beta chain was sequenced within a study of identical twins. Whole-study findings and limits: The conclusions drew on cross-sectional statistical analysis instead of tracking the same donors.

This clonotype appeared many times. Antigen specificity is unknown. Each CDR3 protein gets one entry after TCRdb re-called the 5' RACE reads with MiXCR. The sample shows roughly 750,000 distinct CDR3 sequences, roughly 20% of them seen only once. The CDR3 consists of 12 residues. CDR1 SGHRS and CDR2 YFSETQ come from the germline V gene. Trimming shortened V by 2 bases and J by 9 bases, and 9 bases separated the two germline ends. These data are also associated with another study on T cells expressing NK-cell markers. Per that paper: Among a few donors, these clonotypes also ranked first in the CD3+CD56-NKG2C+ fraction.

This chain links TRBV5-1 with TRBJ2-1; D unresolved. The TCR originated in a woman between 18 and 29 years old in good health. Sequenced material: PBMCs. Here the CDR3 DNA reads TGCGCCAGCAGCTTATTGGTTACTGAGCAGTTCTTC. Translation: CASSLLVTEQFF.